Following are 20 T cell receptor beta chains from one sample sequenced in a study of T cells in Graves' hyperthyroidism and ophthalmopathy. The TCR beta CDR3 regions underwent amplification using RNA transcripts as the source. First-round RT-PCR of the TCR CDR3 relied on the HTBI primer set. TCRdb re-called the multiplex PCR reads with MiXCR, one entry per CDR3 protein. The sample lists over 450,000 distinct CDR3 sequences, under 20% occurring once. Sequencing was carried out using blood. These receptors all stem from a woman between 18 and 29 years old with Graves' ophthalmopathy.

In its sample, this clonotype was seen a few times. The chain links TRBV5-1 to TRBJ1-4; D perhaps matches TRBD1 (6 bases). The germline V gene has CDR1 SGHRS and CDR2 YFSETQ. The CDR3 sequence is 17 residues long. V was trimmed by 4 bases and J by 2 bases, leaving 18 bases between them. The CDR3 DNA follows: TGCGCCAGCAGCCTCTTGGGGGGGGCGCTCACTAATGAAAAACTGTTTTTT. It yields the protein CASSLLGGALTNEKLFF.

This clonotype was recorded many times. The CDR3 DNA is TGTGCCAGCAGCCCCCCGGGCAATCAGCCCCAGCATTTT. This codes for CASSPPGNQPQHF. The chain has TRBV5-5 and TRBJ1-5; D is unclear. Germline V lookup: CDR1 SGHKS, CDR2 YYEKEE (reference sequence). V lost 4 bases to trimming and J lost 2 bases, with 7 bases between them. This CDR3 comprises 13 residues.

This chain uses TRBV4-1 with TRBJ2-1; D not certain. Trimming left V 0 bases short and J 4 bases short, with 16 bases between. CDR1 is MGHRA, CDR2 YSYEKL, per germline. This CDR3 region has 17 residues. CDR3 in DNA: TGCGCCAGCAGCCAAGAAGCCTCGCAGACCACTTACAATGAGCAGTTCTTC. The encoded protein is CASSQEASQTTYNEQFF.

At least ten counts were recorded for this clonotype. The chain joins TRBV7-3 to TRBJ2-3; 10 nucleotides align to TRBD2. The CDR3 totals 15 residues. With V trimmed by 3 bases and J by 5 bases, 5 bases remained unmatched. The germline V gene encodes CDR1 SGHTA and CDR2 FQGTGA. CDR3 DNA: TGTGCCAGCAGCTTGCCAGCGGGGGGGTTAGATACGCAGTATTTT. Its protein is CASSLPAGGLDTQYF.

This chain uses TRBV3-1 with TRBJ1-6; 9 bases are a match to TRBD1. The CDR3 consists of 17 residues. The V segment lost 4 bases and the J segment 7 bases; nucleotides outside the gene matches: 11. The germline gives CDR1 LGHDT, CDR2 YNNKEL (reference sequence). CDR3 nucleotide sequence: TGTGCCAGCAGCCCCTTAACAGGGGGCCCCGGAAATTCACCCCTCCACTTT. This translates into CASSPLTGGPGNSPLHF.

This clonotype showed up many times. The chain combines TRBV18 with TRBJ1-1; D might be TRBD1 (5 bases). The germline V gene encodes CDR1 KGHSH and CDR2 LQKENI. The CDR3 is 14 amino acids. Trimming removed 4 bases from V and 4 bases from J, with 13 bases in between. The CDR3 DNA sequence: TGTGCCAGCTCACTAACCGGGGCCGGCACTGAAGCTTTCTTT. Its translation: CASSLTGAGTEAFF.

This clonotype was counted ten times or more. The gene calls are TRBV2 and TRBJ2-7; TRBD2 agrees at 11 bases. There are 17 residues in the CDR3. V was pared by 7 bases and J by 2 bases, with 13 bases of the junction left unmatched. Germline lookup yields CDR1 SNHLY and CDR2 FYNNEI. In DNA, the CDR3 is TGTGCCAGCACGCAACTGCGGGGACTAGCGGTAACCTACGAGCAGTACTTC. The encoded protein is CASTQLRGLAVTYEQYF.

This clonotype was detected ten times or more. This rearrangement joins TRBV7-2 to TRBJ2-1, with 7 bases identical to TRBD2. The ends lost 3 bases at V and 3 bases at J; junction bases unmatched: 5. CDR3 length: 15 residues. Looked up from germline, CDR1 is SGHTA and CDR2 is FQGNSA. CDR3 in amino acids: CASSFRLADYNEQFF. In nucleotides, the CDR3 is TGTGCCAGCAGCTTTAGGCTAGCGGACTACAATGAGCAGTTCTTC.

In its sample, this clonotype was seen many times. The genes are TRBV20-1 and TRBJ1-2, with D tentatively TRBD1 (5 bases). In germline, CDR1 is DFQATT, CDR2 SNEGSKA (reference sequence). The CDR3 has 13 amino acids. DNA of the CDR3: TGCAGCGACCGGGACCTTTGGGACTATGGCTACACCTTC. It translates to CSDRDLWDYGYTF.

The chain combines TRBV19 with TRBJ1-1, with unresolved D. The V end lost 6 bases, the J end lost 5 bases, and 10 bases lay between the germline ends. CDR1 is LNHDA and CDR2 is SQIVND in the germline V gene (reference sequence). The CDR3 loop spans 12 amino acids. In nucleotides, the CDR3 is TGTGCCAGTAGGCCAGGAAGGACTGAAGCTTTCTTT. Protein: CASRPGRTEAFF.

This clonotype was found once. The chain carries TRBV11-2 and TRBJ2-1; TRBD2 agrees at 11 bases. Germline loops: CDR1 SGHAT, CDR2 FQNNGV. The CDR3 loop spans 17 amino acids. J lost 7 bases, V lost 5 bases, and 13 bases had no gene match. CDR3 nucleotides: TGTGCCAGCAGCGCATTGGCGGGCCTAGCGGGGGGAAATGAGCAGTTCTTC. Translated, it gives CASSALAGLAGGNEQFF.

The J gene is TRBJ2-5, the V gene TRBV12-3 or TRBV12-4; 14 bases match TRBD2. The CDR3 spans 17 residues. V dropped 4 bases and J dropped 4; count of bases not matched to a gene: 8. CDR3 sequence (DNA): TGTGCCAGCAGTTCCGGGACTAGCGGGAGCCTACGAGAGACCCAGTACTTC. Translated, it gives CASSSGTSGSLRETQYF.

There are a few counts of this clonotype. This may come from a read error, since a much larger clone is one base off. This chain joins TRBV2 and TRBJ2-7; maybe TRBD2 (6 bases). This CDR3 region has 13 residues. The germline V gene has CDR1 SNHLY and CDR2 FYNNEI. The CDR3 sequence is CASSEGAGYKQYF. The CDR3 DNA follows: TGTGCCAGCAGTGAAGGAGCGGGCTACAAGCAGTACTTC.

The table lists this clonotype with many counts. V usage is TRBV20-1 and J usage is TRBJ2-1, with 7 bases lining up with TRBD2. The germline V gene encodes CDR1 DFQATT and CDR2 SNEGSKA (reference sequence). The CDR3 is made up of 13 amino acids. V lost 3 bases, J lost 5 bases, and 4 bases stayed unmatched. The CDR3 region is CSASDGTNNEQFF. The CDR3 nucleotides read TGCAGTGCTAGTGACGGGACTAACAATGAGCAGTTCTTC.

This clonotype was recorded many times. V and J are TRBV12-3 or TRBV12-4 and TRBJ2-5, with 10 bases that match TRBD2. V was pared by 0 bases and J by 6 bases, with 4 bases of the junction left unmatched. CDR3 length: 15 residues. CDR3 protein: CASSLASSGGKTQYF. CDR3 in DNA: TGTGCCAGCAGTTTAGCCTCTAGCGGGGGAAAGACCCAGTACTTC.

This clonotype was observed many times. The V and J genes are TRBV2 and TRBJ1-2; possibly TRBD1 for D (6 bases). The CDR3 totals 14 residues. The V and J ends lost 5 bases and 4 bases respectively, with 14 bases between them. Looked up from germline, CDR1 is SNHLY and CDR2 is FYNNEI. CDR3 region: CASSYIRGSYGYTF. The DNA for the CDR3 is TGTGCCAGCAGTTACATCAGGGGCTCCTATGGCTACACCTTC.

The J gene is TRBJ2-7, the V gene TRBV4-2; D is possibly TRBD2 (5 bases). Trimming left V 0 bases short and J 4 bases short, with 10 bases between. Per the germline V gene, CDR1 is LGHNA and CDR2 is YNFKEQ. This CDR3 comprises 14 residues. This CDR3 is CASSQDGVSYEQYF. The CDR3 bases are TGTGCCAGCAGCCAAGACGGGGTTAGTTACGAGCAGTACTTC.

This clonotype was counted only a few times. V and J are TRBV6-5 and TRBJ1-2; D gene ambiguous. The CDR3 is 12 residues long. V lost 2 bases, J lost 11 bases, and 12 bases lay in between. Germline V gene data show CDR1 as MNHEY and CDR2 as SVGAGI. The CDR3 nucleotides are TGTGCCAGCAGTTACACACTTGGGGAATACACCTTC. This sequence encodes CASSYTLGEYTF.

This sequence joins TRBV20-1 and TRBJ1-2; the D gene is possibly TRBD1 (5 bases). Trimming stripped 5 bases from V and 12 bases from J, with 16 bases between. Germline V lookup: CDR1 DFQATT, CDR2 SNEGSKA (reference sequence). This CDR3 has 11 amino acids. The DNA of the CDR3 is TGCAGTGCTGCCACCACAGGTTGGCACACCTTC. Protein sequence: CSAATTGWHTF.

This chain connects TRBV18 to TRBJ2-1; 16 bases line up with TRBD2. Germline CDR1 reads KGHSH; CDR2 reads LQKENI. The CDR3 is 16 amino acids. V lost 6 bases to trimming and J lost 6 bases; unmatched junction nucleotides: 5. The CDR3 bases are TGTGCCAGCTCGGGACTAGCGGGAGGGCCGGGCAATGAGCAGTTCTTC. Protein sequence: CASSGLAGGPGNEQFF. The whole variable domain, filled in from reference TRBV18 and TRBJ2-1, reads NAGVMQNPRHLVRRRGQEARLRCSPMKGHSHVYWYRQLPEEGLKFMVYLQKENIIDESGMPKERFSAEFPKEGPSILRIQQVVRGDSAAYFCASSGLAGGPGNEQFFGPGTRLTVL.